The 8 T cell receptor beta chains presented below share a single source sample, sequenced in a study of blood T cell repertoires in COVID-19. Assay: immunoSEQ multiplex PCR; the TCRdb copy retains only in-frame clones and omits some. The repertoire includes about 260,000 clones, about 82% of them detected once, and 2% to 2.5% sits in the top ten. Sequenced input: PBMCs or T cells enriched from blood (not recorded which). The receptors stem from a woman between 45 and 65 years old who had recovered from COVID-19.

The chain carries TRBV21-1 and TRBJ1-4. TRBV21-1 represents a pseudogene. The CDR3 has 18 amino acids. The CDR3 bases are TGTGCCAGCAGCAAATGGGAGGGCAGGGGTGCCACATCAGAAAAACTGTTTTTT. This codes for CASSKWEGRGATSEKLFF.

With respect to this clone: Additional DNA sequences in this sample encode the identical CDR3. This chain joins TRBV2 and TRBJ2-5; D is undetermined. V was clipped by 3 bases and J by 5 bases, with 7 bases between them. The CDR3 loop spans 12 amino acids. Germline CDR1 SNHLY, CDR2 FYNNEI. CDR3 DNA sequence: TGTGCCAGCAGTGAGTCTAGGGAGACCCAGTACTTC. Translation gives CASSESRETQYF. Together with reference TRBV2 and TRBJ2-5, the CDR3 gives the full variable domain: EPEVTQTPSHQVTQMGQEVILRCVPISNHLYFYWYRQILGQKVEFLVSFYNNEISEKSEIFDDQFSVERPDGSNFTLKIRSTKLEDSAMYFCASSESRETQYFGPGTRLLVL.

The J gene is TRBJ2-5, the V gene TRBV7-9, with 9 bases that match TRBD2. Losses at the gene ends were 4 bases for V and 5 bases for J; bases not matched to a gene: 11. Germline V gives CDR1 SEHNR, CDR2 FQNEAQ (reference sequence). This CDR3 comprises 16 residues. The CDR3, as DNA: TGTGCCAGCAGCTCCTTGACCGGGACTAGCTCGGAGACCCAGTACTTC. Its translation: CASSSLTGTSSETQYF.

The chain combines TRBV5-4 with TRBJ2-1, with D perhaps matching TRBD1 (7 bases). This CDR3 is built from 16 residues. Between the trimmed V and J ends, which lost 6 bases and 6 bases, there was a span of 22 bases. Germline V gene sequence: CDR1 SGHNT, CDR2 YYREEE (reference sequence). The CDR3 DNA reads TGTGCCAGCATCCAGGGGGTTGTGGGGGGAGGCAATGAGCAGTTCTTC. This encodes CASIQGVVGGGNEQFF.

The rearrangement joins TRBV6-5 to TRBJ2-7; 10 nucleotides agree with TRBD2. The CDR3 covers 13 residues. After removal of 7 bases from V and 3 bases from J, the junction contained 3 bases not matched to a gene. Germline CDR1 is MNHEY and CDR2 is SVGAGI. The CDR3 region has the DNA TGTGCCAGCACCGGGACTAGCGACTACGAGCAGTACTTC. It codes for CASTGTSDYEQYF.

This chain joins TRBV19 and TRBJ2-5, with 7 bases aligning to TRBD1. CDR3 length equals 16 residues. Unmatched junction bases numbered 14, after V lost 3 bases and J lost 7 bases. Germline CDR1 LNHDA, CDR2 SQIVND (reference sequence). The DNA of the CDR3 is TGTGCCAGTAGTATCCCATCGTTGACAGGGAAGGTGACCCAGTACTTC. Amino acid sequence: CASSIPSLTGKVTQYF.

The V and J genes are TRBV19 and TRBJ2-2; 9 bases agree with TRBD1. The CDR3 runs to 15 residues. CDR1 is LNHDA, CDR2 SQIVND, per germline (reference sequence). V was pared by 4 bases and J by 5 bases, with 5 bases of the junction left unmatched. This CDR3 is CASSTAGTGTGELFF. CDR3 nucleotides: TGTGCCAGTAGTACAGCCGGGACAGGGACCGGGGAGCTGTTTTTT. The full variable domain, with the rest looked up from reference TRBV19 and TRBJ2-2, is DGGITQSPKYLFRKEGQNVTLSCEQNLNHDAMYWYRQDPGQGLRLIYYSQIVNDFQKGDIAEGYSVSREKKESFPLTVTSAQKNPTAFYLCASSTAGTGTGELFFGEGSRLTVL.

This clone came up once. CDR3 region: CASCTGTAFSNTGELFF. The CDR3 nucleotides are TGTGCCAGCTGTACCGGGACAGCCTTTTCGAACACCGGGGAGCTGTTTTTT. The chain couples TRBV7-6 to TRBJ2-2; 7 positions match TRBD1. Germline trimming cut 8 bases from V and 0 bases from J; bases unmatched to any gene: 12. This CDR3 comprises 17 residues. Germline V gene sequence: CDR1 SGHVS, CDR2 FNYEAQ.